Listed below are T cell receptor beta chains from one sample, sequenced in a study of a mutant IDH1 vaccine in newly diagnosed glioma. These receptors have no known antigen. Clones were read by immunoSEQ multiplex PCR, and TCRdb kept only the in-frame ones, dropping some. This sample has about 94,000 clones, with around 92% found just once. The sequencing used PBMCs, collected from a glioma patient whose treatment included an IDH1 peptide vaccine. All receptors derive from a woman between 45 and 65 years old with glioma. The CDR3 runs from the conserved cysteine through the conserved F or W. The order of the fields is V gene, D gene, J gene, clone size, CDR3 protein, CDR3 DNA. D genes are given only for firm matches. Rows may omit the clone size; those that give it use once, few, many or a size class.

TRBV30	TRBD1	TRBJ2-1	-	CAWGGQGDGNEQFF	TGTGCCTGGGGGGGACAGGGAGATGGGAATGAGCAGTTCTTC
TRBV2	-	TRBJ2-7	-	CASSSTLGNFAYEQYF	TGTGCCAGCAGTTCGACTTTGGGTAATTTTGCCTACGAGCAGTACTTC
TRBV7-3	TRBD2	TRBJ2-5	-	CASSSRGGEGETQYF	TGTGCCAGCAGCTCCCGGGGGGGCGAGGGAGAGACCCAGTACTTC
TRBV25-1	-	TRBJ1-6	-	CASSELSADNSPLHF	TGTGCCAGCAGTGAACTGAGTGCGGACAATTCACCCCTCCACTTT
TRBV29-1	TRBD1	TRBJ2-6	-	CSVEDLDRVDFFTGANVLTF	TGCAGCGTTGAAGATCTTGACAGGGTAGACTTCTTCACTGGGGCCAACGTCCTGACTTTC
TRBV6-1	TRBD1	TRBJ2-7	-	CAGRDSDSYEQYF	TGTGCCGGCCGGGACAGTGATTCCTACGAGCAGTACTTC
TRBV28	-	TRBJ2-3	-	CASISRGPDTQYF	TGTGCCAGCATTTCGAGGGGCCCAGATACGCAGTATTTT
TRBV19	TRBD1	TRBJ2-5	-	CAGPGTGGKQETQYF	TGTGCCGGCCCCGGGACAGGGGGCAAGCAAGAGACCCAGTACTTC
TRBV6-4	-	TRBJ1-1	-	CASHEVRGAFF	TGTGCCAGCCATGAGGTCCGGGGAGCTTTCTTT
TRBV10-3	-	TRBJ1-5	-	CAISEAGLSNQPQHF	TGTGCCATCAGTGAGGCAGGGCTTAGCAATCAGCCCCAGCATTTT
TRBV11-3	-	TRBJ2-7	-	CASSSGEGSNEQYF	TGTGCCAGCAGCTCCGGGGAAGGGAGTAACGAGCAGTACTTC
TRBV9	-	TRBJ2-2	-	CASSVSRNGELFF	TGTGCCAGCAGCGTATCCAGGAACGGGGAGCTGTTTTTT
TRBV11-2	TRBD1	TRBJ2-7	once	CASSARVAGGYEQYF	TGTGCCAGCAGCGCCAGGGTAGCAGGGGGCTACGAGCAGTACTTC
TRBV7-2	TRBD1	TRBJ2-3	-	CASSSRQGRGYTDTQYF	TGTGCCAGCAGCTCCAGACAGGGAAGGGGATACACAGATACGCAGTATTTT
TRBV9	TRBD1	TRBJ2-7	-	CASSAGTGFYEQYF	TGTGCCAGCAGCGCCGGGACAGGGTTCTACGAGCAGTACTTC
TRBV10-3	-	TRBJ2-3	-	CAIRFDRPTDTQYF	TGTGCCATCAGATTTGACAGGCCCACAGATACGCAGTATTTT
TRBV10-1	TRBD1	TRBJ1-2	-	CASSESLGTGVYGYTF	TGCGCCAGCAGTGAGTCGCTCGGGACAGGGGTCTATGGCTACACCTTC
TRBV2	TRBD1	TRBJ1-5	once	CASSVQGAKNQPQHF	TGTGCCAGCTCAGTACAGGGGGCTAAGAATCAGCCCCAGCATTTT
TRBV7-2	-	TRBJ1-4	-	CASSPAGPTNEKLFF	TGTGCCAGCAGCCCGGCAGGGCCAACTAATGAAAAACTGTTTTTT
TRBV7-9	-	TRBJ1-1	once	CASSLLGAEAFF	TGTGCCAGCAGCTTACTGGGCGCTGAAGCTTTCTTT
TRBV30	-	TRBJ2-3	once	CAWAPPSTDTQYF	TGTGCCTGGGCCCCCCCTAGCACAGATACGCAGTATTTT
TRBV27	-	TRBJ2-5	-	CASSFGLPRETQYF	TGTGCCAGCAGTTTCGGACTCCCCCGGGAGACCCAGTACTTC
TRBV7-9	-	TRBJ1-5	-	CASSLAPGQPQHF	TGTGCCAGCAGCTTAGCGCCGGGTCAGCCCCAGCATTTT
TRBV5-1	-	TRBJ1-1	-	CASSFGTFGNTEAFF	TGCGCCAGCAGCTTCGGGACATTTGGGAACACTGAAGCTTTCTTT
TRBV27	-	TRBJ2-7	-	CASSPSGAEQYF	TGTGCCAGCAGTCCGTCGGGGGCCGAGCAGTACTTC
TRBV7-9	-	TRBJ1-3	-	CASSLGSPPRDTIYF	TGTGCCAGCAGCTTAGGTTCTCCTCCTCGGGACACCATATATTTT
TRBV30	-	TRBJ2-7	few	CAWSHLYRGKGTYEQYF	TGTGCCTGGAGTCACCTCTATAGGGGGAAGGGTACCTACGAGCAGTACTTC
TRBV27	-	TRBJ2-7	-	CASSLFSTPYEQYF	TGTGCCAGCAGTTTATTCTCGACCCCCTACGAGCAGTACTTC
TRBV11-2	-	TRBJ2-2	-	CASSLGDTGELFF	TGTGCCAGCAGCTTAGGAGACACCGGGGAGCTGTTTTTT
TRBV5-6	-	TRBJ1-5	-	CASSLGPGVNQPQHF	TGTGCCAGCAGCTTGGGGCCGGGGGTCAATCAGCCCCAGCATTTT
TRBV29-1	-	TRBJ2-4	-	CSVYGEAKNIQYF	TGCAGCGTTTACGGGGAGGCCAAAAACATTCAGTACTTC
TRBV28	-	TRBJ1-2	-	CASSFRGKYGGYTF	TGTGCCAGCAGTTTCCGAGGGAAATATGGCGGCTACACCTTC
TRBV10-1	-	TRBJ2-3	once	CASSGQSTDTQYF	TGCGCCAGCAGTGGGCAGAGCACAGATACGCAGTATTTT
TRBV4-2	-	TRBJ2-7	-	CASSEKQGYYEQYF	TGTGCCAGCAGCGAAAAACAGGGTTACTACGAGCAGTACTTC
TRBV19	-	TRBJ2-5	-	CASSRMGGQETQYF	TGTGCCAGTAGTCGCATGGGCGGCCAAGAGACCCAGTACTTC
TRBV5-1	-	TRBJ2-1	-	CASSLEPGLYNEQFF	TGCGCCAGCAGCTTGGAACCCGGACTTTACAATGAGCAGTTCTTC
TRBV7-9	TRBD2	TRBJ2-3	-	CASSRAGETDTQYF	TGTGCCAGCAGCCGAGCGGGAGAAACAGATACGCAGTATTTT
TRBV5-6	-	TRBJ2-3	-	CASSFSSRPSDTQYF	TGTGCCAGCAGCTTTTCTTCCCGGCCGTCAGATACGCAGTATTTT
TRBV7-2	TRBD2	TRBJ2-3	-	CASSSGGRHGDTQYF	TGTGCCAGCAGCTCGGGGGGACGCCATGGAGATACGCAGTATTTT
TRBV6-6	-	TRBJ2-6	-	CASSPQGRAGANVLTF	TGTGCCAGCAGCCCCCAAGGTAGGGCCGGGGCCAACGTCCTGACTTTC